A selection of T cell receptor beta chains follows, all from one sample in a study of shared clonotypes between healthy human individuals. Data came from immunoSEQ multiplex PCR; TCRdb stores just in-frame clones and leaves some out. The data contain about 680,000 clones, under 95% of them seen just once; the ten biggest clones take up 24%. The sequenced material came from naive CD8+ T cells sorted from blood. The source is a man between 25 and 39 years old in good health. Each CDR3 is given with its conserved first and last residue. Each record gives: D gene, J gene, CDR3 length, clone size, V gene, CDR3 DNA, CDR3 protein. A D gene is named only where the DNA matches it firmly. Expanded clones are given a class, and other clones once, few, many or no size at all.

D: .
J: TRBJ1-2
length: 12
size: few
V: TRBV28
DNA: TGTGCCAGCAGTGGTGGGGCCTATGGCTACACCTTC
CDR3: CASSGGAYGYTF

D: .
J: TRBJ2-3
length: 12
size: .
V: TRBV5-6
DNA: TGTGCCAGCAGCTTGGTTGCGGATACGCAGTATTTT
CDR3: CASSLVADTQYF

D: TRBD1
J: TRBJ2-7
length: 14
size: .
V: TRBV16
DNA: TGTGCCAGCAGCCAGAACAGGGGAAACGGCGAGCAGTACTTC
CDR3: CASSQNRGNGEQYF

D: TRBD1
J: TRBJ2-4
length: 15
size: .
V: TRBV28
DNA: TGTGCCAGCAGCGGACAGGACACGGGGTTTGACATTCAGTACTTC
CDR3: CASSGQDTGFDIQYF

D: .
J: TRBJ1-2
length: 14
size: .
V: TRBV5-4
DNA: TGTGCCAGCAGCTTGTTTAGGGGAGGCTATGGCTACACCTTC
CDR3: CASSLFRGGYGYTF

D: TRBD1
J: TRBJ2-3
length: 15
size: .
V: TRBV7-9
DNA: TGTGCCAGCAGCTCGACAGGGTCAGTCACAGATACGCAGTATTTT
CDR3: CASSSTGSVTDTQYF

D: TRBD2
J: TRBJ2-7
length: 19
size: .
V: TRBV12-5
DNA: TGTGCTAGTGCAATAACCGGACTAGCGGGAGGACCCCCTTCGGTCGAGCAGTACTTC
CDR3: CASAITGLAGGPPSVEQYF

D: .
J: TRBJ2-7
length: 13
size: .
V: TRBV7-9
DNA: TGTGCCAGCAGCTACCGGGAGTCCTACGAGCAGTACTTC
CDR3: CASSYRESYEQYF

D: .
J: TRBJ2-7
length: 14
size: .
V: TRBV27
DNA: TGTGCCAGCAGTTTGGGCCAGTATAGTTACGAGCAGTACTTC
CDR3: CASSLGQYSYEQYF

D: .
J: TRBJ2-7
length: 13
size: few
V: TRBV11-2
DNA: TGTGCCAGCAGCTTCACAGCCGCCTACGAGCAGTACTTC
CDR3: CASSFTAAYEQYF

D: .
J: TRBJ2-1
length: 17
size: once
V: TRBV18
DNA: TGTGCCAGCTCACTTTATGGGGCGGGAACTTTCAACAATGAGCAGTTCTTC
CDR3: CASSLYGAGTFNNEQFF

D: .
J: TRBJ2-1
length: 12
size: .
V: TRBV30
DNA: TGTGCCTGGGTAACTCGATTCAATGAGCAGTTCTTC
CDR3: CAWVTRFNEQFF

D: .
J: TRBJ2-7
length: 13
size: .
V: TRBV2
DNA: TGTGCCAGCAAAGGGATAGTTTCAAACGAGCAGTACTTC
CDR3: CASKGIVSNEQYF

D: .
J: TRBJ2-5
length: 15
size: .
V: TRBV4-3
DNA: TGCGCCAGCAGCCAAGATCGGGCAGGAGAAGAGACCCAGTACTTC
CDR3: CASSQDRAGEETQYF

D: TRBD1
J: TRBJ2-7
length: 13
size: .
V: TRBV7-6
DNA: TGTGCCAGCAGCCCTCATAGGGGGCTCGAGCAGTACTTC
CDR3: CASSPHRGLEQYF

D: .
J: TRBJ2-1
length: 15
size: once
V: TRBV11-2
DNA: TGTGCCAGCAGCTTAGAGGTCGGGCTGGACAATGAGCAGTTCTTC
CDR3: CASSLEVGLDNEQFF

D: .
J: TRBJ2-7
length: 13
size: .
V: TRBV9
DNA: TGTGCCAGCAGCGTAGTTGGGGGGCTAGAGCAGTACTTC
CDR3: CASSVVGGLEQYF

D: TRBD2
J: TRBJ2-3
length: 16
size: .
V: TRBV19
DNA: TGTGCCAGTAGTGGACGGGGACTAGCGGATACAGATACGCAGTATTTT
CDR3: CASSGRGLADTDTQYF

D: TRBD1
J: TRBJ1-2
length: 15
size: .
V: TRBV27
DNA: TGTGCCAGCAGTTTTGGACAGGGGGGGTACTATGGCTACACCTTC
CDR3: CASSFGQGGYYGYTF

D: TRBD1
J: TRBJ2-7
length: 14
size: .
V: TRBV13
DNA: TGTGCCAGCAGCGAACAGGGGGAGACCTACGAGCAGTACTTC
CDR3: CASSEQGETYEQYF

D: .
J: TRBJ2-1
length: 9
size: few
V: TRBV7-3
DNA: TGTGCCAGCTACAATGAGCAGTTCTTC
CDR3: CASYNEQFF

D: TRBD1
J: TRBJ2-2
length: 15
size: .
V: TRBV7-6
DNA: TGTGCCAGCAGCTTGGGACAGGGGAACACCGGGGAGCTGTTTTTT
CDR3: CASSLGQGNTGELFF

D: TRBD2
J: TRBJ2-1
length: 16
size: .
V: TRBV7-6
DNA: TGTGCCAGCAGTTCTCTAGCGGGAGGAGCCTACAATGAGCAGTTCTTC
CDR3: CASSSLAGGAYNEQFF

D: TRBD2
J: TRBJ2-3
length: 15
size: .
V: TRBV6-1
DNA: TGTGCCAGCAGTGTTATAGCGGGAGGCACAGATACGCAGTATTTT
CDR3: CASSVIAGGTDTQYF

D: .
J: TRBJ1-1
length: 13
size: .
V: TRBV10-2
DNA: TGCGCCAGCAGTGAAGGGGTGGCCACTGAAGCTTTCTTT
CDR3: CASSEGVATEAFF

D: .
J: TRBJ2-7
length: 14
size: once
V: TRBV5-5
DNA: TGTGCCAGCAGCCTCCGCTTAGCCACCTACGAGCAGTACTTC
CDR3: CASSLRLATYEQYF